This TCR beta chain was recorded in a study of blood T cells in healthy people across ages. There are 14 residues in the CDR3. The germline gives CDR1 ENHRY, CDR2 SYGVKD. The V and J ends lost 3 bases and 11 bases respectively, with 19 bases between them. The second PCR ran roughly 6 to 11 cycles with a sample-barcoded 5' primer and J-beta primers. TCRdb fed the 5' RACE reads into MiXCR, producing one record per CDR3 protein. The sample has 650,000 or so distinct CDR3 sequences; around 52% are singletons. This clonotype was seen a handful of times. Sequenced: blood. The TCR comes from a woman older than 75 in good health. This chain links TRBV10-3 with TRBJ2-5; D not certain. The CDR3 region is CAISDPGLPNEQYF. The CDR3, as DNA: TGTGCCATCAGTGACCCCGGCCTTCCCAATGAGCAGTACTTC.